This entry is about one T cell receptor beta chain. MiXCR was run by TCRdb on the RT-PCR reads, yielding one entry per CDR3 protein. Of over 350,000 distinct CDR3 sequences detected, roughly 16% appear once; the ten largest clones hold around 7.9%. The entry originates in a study of patients and donors after allogeneic stem cell transplantation. Germline V gene data show CDR1 as DFQATT and CDR2 as SNEGSKA (reference sequence). J gave up 4 bases and V 2 bases, and 6 bases lay outside the gene matches. The CDR3 has 16 residues. The chain is built from TRBV20-1 and TRBJ2-5; 14 positions agree with TRBD2. Sample: blood, either unsorted or a sorted T cell fraction (not recorded which). The clonotype was recovered from a human donor who was either an allogeneic HSCT recipient or a stem cell or donor lymphocyte infusion donor (not recorded which). It is not recorded whose cells these are; they may come from a transplant donor. The chain's CDR3 is CSARRTSGGTRETQYF. DNA of the CDR3: TGCAGTGCTAGACGGACTAGCGGGGGGACGAGAGAGACCCAGTACTTC.